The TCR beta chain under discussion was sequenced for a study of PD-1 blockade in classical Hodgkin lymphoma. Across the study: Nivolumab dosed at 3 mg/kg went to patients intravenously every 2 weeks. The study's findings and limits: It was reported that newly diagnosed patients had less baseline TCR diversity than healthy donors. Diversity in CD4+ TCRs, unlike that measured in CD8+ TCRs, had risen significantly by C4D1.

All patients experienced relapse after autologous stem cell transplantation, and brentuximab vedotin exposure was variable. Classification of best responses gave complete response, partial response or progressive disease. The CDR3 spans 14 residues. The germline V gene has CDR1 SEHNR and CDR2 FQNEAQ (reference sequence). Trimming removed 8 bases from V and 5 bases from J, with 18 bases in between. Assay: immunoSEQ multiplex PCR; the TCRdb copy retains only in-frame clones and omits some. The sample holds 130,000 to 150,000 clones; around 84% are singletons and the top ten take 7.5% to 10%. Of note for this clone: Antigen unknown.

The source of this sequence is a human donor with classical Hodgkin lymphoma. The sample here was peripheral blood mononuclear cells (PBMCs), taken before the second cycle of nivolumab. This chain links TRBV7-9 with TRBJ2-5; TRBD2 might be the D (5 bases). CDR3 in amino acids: CASAHTSERETQYF. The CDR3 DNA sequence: TGTGCCAGCGCTCATACGTCCGAGCGGGAGACCCAGTACTTC.